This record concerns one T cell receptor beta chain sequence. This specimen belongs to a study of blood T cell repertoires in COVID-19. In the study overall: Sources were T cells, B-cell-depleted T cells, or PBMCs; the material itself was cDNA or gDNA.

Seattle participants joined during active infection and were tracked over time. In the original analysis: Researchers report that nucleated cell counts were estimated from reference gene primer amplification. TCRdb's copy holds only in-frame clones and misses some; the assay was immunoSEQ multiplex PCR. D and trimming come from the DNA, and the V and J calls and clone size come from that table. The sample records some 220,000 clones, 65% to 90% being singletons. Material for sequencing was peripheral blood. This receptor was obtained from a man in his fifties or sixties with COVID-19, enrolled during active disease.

As DNA, the CDR3 is TGCGCCAGGGGTCGGGGTAATAGCAATCAGCCCCAGCATTTT. Translation: CARGRGNSNQPQHF. The chain recombines TRBV23-1 with TRBJ1-5; D is unclear. TRBV23-1 is an open reading frame, and its role is uncertain. Trimming pared 9 bases from V and 0 bases from J, leaving 12 bases between. This CDR3 is 14 amino acids long.